This entry describes one TCR beta chain. The target antigen is unknown. The repertoire was sequenced with immunoSEQ multiplex PCR; TCRdb's copy has only in-frame clones and lacks some. Among 17,000 or so clones listed, about 86% were seen once. This sample is part of a study of cytotoxic CD8 clonotypes in ibrutinib-treated CLL. Study-level background: Response was recorded as partial in roughly 24 patients and complete in 2; at median 68 months, about 14 remained remitted and about 12 had progressed. Study-wide findings and caveats: Few clonotypes were public, and these shrank or held steady under treatment. Clonality at baseline surpassed age-matched healthy donors and tracked circulating CD8+ T-cell counts. Clonality increased at ibrutinib response and stayed stable in sustained remission. At progression, however, it fell back toward baseline.

Sequences were derived from PBMCs, sampled before ibrutinib treatment. The receptor was isolated from a human donor with chronic lymphocytic leukemia.

CDR3 region: CASSPTDRGPGELFF. DNA for the CDR3: TGTGCCAGCAGCCCTACGGACAGGGGGCCCGGGGAGCTGTTTTTT. The rearrangement uses TRBV7-9 and TRBJ2-2, with 11 bases identical to TRBD1. The CDR3 has 15 amino acids. V dropped 5 bases and J dropped 6; count of bases not matched to a gene: 5. The germline CDR1 and CDR2 sequences are SEHNR and FQNEAQ (reference sequence).